These 5 T cell receptor beta chains originate from one sample sequenced in a study of blood T cell repertoires in COVID-19. Some clones are missing from TCRdb's copy, which holds only in-frame ones; the method was immunoSEQ multiplex PCR. In the table there are about 170,000 clones, roughly 88% of which are singletons. The specimen sequenced was peripheral blood. The source is a young man with COVID-19, enrolled during active disease.

The V and J genes are TRBV5-1 and TRBJ1-1; TRBD1 matches at 7 bases. The V gene end was trimmed by 4 bases and the J gene end by 6 bases; junction bases not matched to a gene: 6. Per the germline V gene, CDR1 is SGHRS and CDR2 is YFSETQ. The CDR3 extends over 13 amino acids. CDR3 sequence reads: CASSRQGQAEAFF. The CDR3 DNA reads TGCGCCAGCAGCCGACAGGGTCAAGCTGAAGCTTTCTTT. Supplemented by reference TRBV5-1 and TRBJ1-1, the full variable domain reads KAGVTQTPRYLIKTRGQQVTLSCSPISGHRSVSWYQQTPGQGLQFLFEYFSETQRNKGNFPGRFSGRQFSNSRSEMNVSTLELGDSALYLCASSRQGQAEAFFGQGTRLTVV.

The chain combines TRBV7-8 with TRBJ1-5; TRBD1 agrees at 9 bases. CDR1 and CDR2 from the germline V gene are SGHVS and FQNEAQ. The CDR3 has 16 residues. V shed 5 bases, J shed 6 bases, and the junction held 11 bases outside the gene matches. The CDR3 region has the DNA TGTGCCAGCAGCCTCCGGGACAGGGTAGTCAGTCAGCCCCAGCATTTT. Translating it yields CASSLRDRVVSQPQHF.

In its sample, this clone was seen a few times. The chain recombines TRBV13 with TRBJ2-5; D remains unclear. Germline assignment: CDR1 PRHDT and CDR2 FYEKMQ (reference sequence). V shed 5 bases and J shed 5 bases, with 15 bases lying between them. This CDR3 is 14 amino acids long. The CDR3 bases are TGTGCCAGCAGCCCCCAGTTTGGGCAGGAGACCCAGTACTTC. Encoded protein: CASSPQFGQETQYF. Complete variable domain (other parts from reference TRBV13 and TRBJ2-5): AAGVIQSPRHLIKEKRETATLKCYPIPRHDTVYWYQQGPGQDPQFLISFYEKMQSDKGSIPDRFSAQQFSDYHSELNMSSLELGDSALYFCASSPQFGQETQYFGPGTRLLVL.

The chain joins TRBV19 to TRBJ2-1; D is ambiguous. Germline V gene data show CDR1 as LNHDA and CDR2 as SQIVND (reference sequence). There are 14 residues in the CDR3. V was clipped by 0 bases and J by 16 bases, with 19 bases between them. The CDR3 nucleotides are TGTGCCAGTAGTATAGATCTCGTTCCCCTGGGCCGATTCTTC. It codes for CASSIDLVPLGRFF.

Regarding this clone: Germline and junction disagree at one end, which may indicate a read error. The V and J genes are TRBV6-1 and TRBJ1-4; weak D call: TRBD1 (6 bases). In germline, CDR1 is MNHNS, CDR2 SASEGT. CDR3 length: 17 amino acids. CDR3 nucleotides: TGTGCCAGCAGTGGAGTGAAGCCAGGGGCGAGATTTGAAAAACTGCTTTTT. This translates into CASSGVKPGARFEKLLF.